The present T cell receptor beta chain was sequenced within a study of cytomegalovirus exposure and HLA in healthy donors. Participants comprised healthy donors of bone marrow. This CDR3 contains 14 residues. The germline V and J ends were trimmed by 5 bases and 7 bases, with 17 bases remaining between them. The germline V gene encodes CDR1 SEHNR and CDR2 FQNEAQ (reference sequence). The PCR made use of 60 Vbeta and 13 Jbeta primers. Generated by immunoSEQ multiplex PCR, the TCRdb table keeps only in-frame clones and is missing some. The sample lists 150,000 to 200,000 clones, about 77% occurring once.

Material: PBMCs. The gene calls are TRBV7-9 and TRBJ1-2; D possibly corresponds to TRBD1 (6 bases). This TCR came from a woman aged 40 to 49 in good health and CMV-seropositive. The CDR3 DNA reads TGTGCCAGCAGCAGCGCAGGGGCCCTCGGTGGCTACACCTTC. Amino acids: CASSSAGALGGYTF.